This T cell receptor (beta chain) was captured in a study of metastatic and nonmetastatic thyroid tumors. Study context: Repertoires were compared across blood and tumor or nodule tissue from malignant and benign thyroid patients.

The CDR3 extends over 16 amino acids. CDR1 GTSNPN and CDR2 SVGIG come from the germline V gene (reference sequence). V was shortened by 1 base and J by 2 bases, with 18 bases between the two germline ends. Before thyroid surgery, none of the patients had received any treatment. In the source study's methods: Clinicopathological groups supplied CDR3 differences that were used to build a distant-metastasis classifier for papillary thyroid cancer. With MiXCR, TCRdb reprocessed the PCR reads. The V and J calls shown here were made by TCRdb, not taken from the authors' results. The data show approximately 7,000 clones, 30% to 45% seen once. To note about this clone: Its matching antigen is unknown.

Overall study results and limits: The study reportedly found significantly higher TCR beta diversity in malignant thyroid tumors than benign nodules, in blood and tumor.

The rearrangement links TRBV30 to TRBJ2-7; no clear D gene. The specimen sequenced was tumor tissue. This clonotype was sampled from a female donor with papillary thyroid cancer or a benign thyroid nodule (not recorded which). Some clones in this sample may be carry-over from other donors' samples. CDR3 DNA: TGTGCCTGGAGTGGGCACCCGAAAACTTTTACCTACGAGCAGTACTTC. Residues: CAWSGHPKTFTYEQYF.